The rows below give T cell receptor beta chains drawn from one sample of a study of CD8 T cells in Susac syndrome. One entry per CDR3 protein results from TCRdb running MiXCR on the immunoSEQ multiplex PCR reads. The table shows about 130,000 distinct CDR3 sequences, with around 94% occurring only once. The sequencing input was CD4+ T cells from PBMCs. All receptors derive from a human donor with multiple sclerosis. CDR3s include the opening cysteine and the closing phenylalanine or tryptophan. The D gene is left open where the match is weak. For some rows the clone size is stated as once, few or many, or as a class when expanded; others skip it.

clone_size j_call v_call d_call cdr3_aa cdr3_nt
. TRBJ1-5 TRBV19 . CASNDRATNQPQHF TGTGCCAGTAATGATAGAGCTACGAATCAGCCCCAGCATTTT
. TRBJ2-7 TRBV2 . CASAPGDSYEQYF TGTGCCAGCGCCCCAGGAGACTCCTACGAGCAGTACTTC
once TRBJ1-4 TRBV29-1 . CSVEVVSNEKLFF TGCAGCGTTGAAGTTGTGTCAAATGAAAAACTGTTTTTT
few TRBJ2-5 TRBV18 . CASSPRETQYF TGTGCCAGCTCACCTCGGGAGACCCAGTACTTC
. TRBJ2-7 TRBV3-1 . CASSQSFGGNSYEQYF TGTGCCAGCAGCCAATCCTTCGGGGGAAACTCCTACGAGCAGTACTTC
. TRBJ1-2 TRBV7-9 TRBD1 CASSFGTGDYTF TGTGCCAGCAGCTTCGGGACAGGGGACTACACCTTC
. TRBJ2-3 TRBV2 TRBD2 CASSERGAITDTQYF TGTGCCTCCTCCGAGCGGGGGGCTATCACAGATACGCAGTATTTT
. TRBJ2-2 TRBV20-1 TRBD2 CSARYHGLAAGELFF TGCAGTGCTAGATATCATGGACTAGCAGCCGGGGAGCTGTTTTTT
. TRBJ2-3 TRBV9 . CASTTAPSPTDTQYF TGTGCCAGCACGACAGCACCCTCACCGACAGATACGCAGTATTTT
. TRBJ1-3 TRBV25-1 . CASSEERSGNTIYF TGTGCCAGCAGTGAAGAGCGCTCTGGAAACACCATATATTTT
. TRBJ2-5 TRBV6-2/TRBV6-3 . CASSPTGNQETQYF TGTGCCAGCAGCCCCACAGGGAACCAAGAGACCCAGTACTTC
. TRBJ2-5 TRBV7-7 . CASSLGLSETQYF TGTGCTAGCAGCTTAGGACTATCCGAGACCCAGTACTTC
. TRBJ2-7 TRBV6-2/TRBV6-3 . CASSYDKPSYEQYF TGTGCCAGCAGTTACGACAAACCCTCCTACGAGCAGTACTTC
. TRBJ1-2 TRBV30 TRBD1 CASRQGPSYGYTF TGTGCCTCTCGACAGGGTCCTTCCTATGGCTACACCTTC
. TRBJ2-3 TRBV29-1 . CSVWAQDTQYF TGCAGCGTTTGGGCGCAAGATACGCAGTATTTT
. TRBJ1-1 TRBV18 . CASLGVGNTEAFF TGTGCCAGCTTAGGCGTAGGAAACACTGAAGCTTTCTTT
. TRBJ2-1 TRBV7-9 . CASSAQQGQSNEQFF TGTGCCAGCAGCGCCCAACAGGGCCAGAGCAATGAGCAGTTCTTC
. TRBJ2-1 TRBV5-1 . CASSSLRNEQFF TGCGCCAGCAGCTCTCTAAGGAATGAGCAGTTCTTC
. TRBJ1-2 TRBV6-2/TRBV6-3 . CASRDVGYTF TGTGCCAGCCGGGACGTAGGCTACACCTTC
. TRBJ1-2 TRBV5-6 . CASTLGRDGYTF TGTGCCAGCACCCTGGGGAGAGATGGCTACACCTTC
. TRBJ2-7 TRBV7-9 . CASSFGLARLSYEQYF TGTGCCAGCAGCTTCGGGCTAGCGAGACTCTCCTACGAGCAGTACTTC
. TRBJ1-4 TRBV5-1 . CASSQGTSGEKLFF TGCGCCAGCAGCCAAGGGACCTCCGGGGAAAAACTGTTTTTT
. TRBJ2-5 TRBV30 . CAWRSQETQYF TGTGCCTGGAGATCTCAAGAGACCCAGTACTTC
. TRBJ2-6 TRBV27 TRBD1 CASSLTGQGASGANVLTF TGTGCCAGCAGTCTAACGGGACAGGGGGCTTCTGGGGCCAACGTCCTGACTTTC
. TRBJ2-7 TRBV5-8 TRBD2 CASSLAGGRGPDEQYF TGTGCCAGCAGCTTGGCAGGCGGGAGGGGTCCGGACGAGCAGTACTTC
. TRBJ2-4 TRBV6-1 . CASSEPGVAKNIQYF TGTGCCAGCAGTGAACCAGGAGTAGCCAAAAACATTCAGTACTTC
. TRBJ2-5 TRBV6-1 TRBD2 CASSFEGAGGQYF TGTGCCAGCAGCTTTGAAGGGGCGGGAGGCCAGTACTTC
. TRBJ1-2 TRBV7-2 TRBD1 CASSPYDRETGYTF TGTGCCAGCAGCCCTTACGACAGGGAGACGGGCTACACCTTC
. TRBJ2-6 TRBV30 . CAWSPGANVLTF TGTGCCTGGAGCCCCGGGGCCAACGTCCTGACTTTC
. TRBJ2-7 TRBV30 . CAWSVGPGEQYF TGTGCCTGGAGTGTCGGACCGGGAGAGCAGTACTTC
. TRBJ2-5 TRBV7-9 TRBD2 CASSAGLADQETQYF TGTGCCAGCAGCGCGGGGCTAGCGGACCAAGAGACCCAGTACTTC
. TRBJ1-5 TRBV29-1 . CSVEIGPGKPQHF TGCAGCGTTGAGATAGGGCCAGGGAAGCCCCAGCATTTT
. TRBJ2-7 TRBV6-6 TRBD1 CASSRDRRYSYEQYF TGTGCCAGCAGTCGGGACAGGCGATACTCCTACGAGCAGTACTTC
. TRBJ2-7 TRBV5-1 . CASNPRLLRVSYEQYF TGCGCCAGCAACCCGCGGCTCCTTAGGGTATCCTACGAGCAGTACTTC
. TRBJ2-2 TRBV20-1 . CSARVGGAGTGELFF TGCAGTGCTAGAGTGGGGGGCGCGGGTACCGGGGAGCTGTTTTTT
. TRBJ2-1 TRBV4-1 TRBD1 CASSQRDRGYNNEQFF TGCGCCAGCAGCCAACGTGACAGGGGGTATAACAATGAGCAGTTCTTC
. TRBJ1-5 TRBV4-3 . CASSLSGVRGGQPQHF TGCGCCAGCAGCCTCTCGGGAGTCAGGGGAGGTCAGCCCCAGCATTTT
. TRBJ2-7 TRBV5-1 . CASSLPPLPNYEQYF TGCGCCAGCAGCTTGCCGCCCCTACCCAACTACGAGCAGTACTTC
. TRBJ2-7 TRBV6-6 . CASSVQGNYHEQYF TGTGCCAGCAGCGTTCAGGGGAACTACCACGAGCAGTACTTC
. TRBJ2-7 TRBV5-1 . CASRYANYEQYF TGCGCCAGCAGATACGCAAACTACGAGCAGTACTTC
. TRBJ1-4 TRBV6-6 . CASSSHRIGHEKLFF TGTGCCAGCAGTTCTCACAGAATTGGGCATGAAAAACTGTTTTTT
. TRBJ1-5 TRBV7-2 TRBD1 CASSLGIRTGGFQPQHF TGTGCCAGCAGCTTAGGAATCAGGACAGGGGGCTTTCAGCCCCAGCATTTT
. TRBJ2-7 TRBV10-1 . CASSESGSYYEQYF TGCGCCAGCAGTGAGTCGGGAAGCTACTACGAGCAGTACTTC
. TRBJ1-1 TRBV5-1 TRBD1 CASSSQGEDTEAFF TGCGCCAGCAGCTCTCAGGGGGAGGACACTGAAGCTTTCTTT
. TRBJ2-5 TRBV30 TRBD1 CAWRPWTGEETQYF TGTGCCTGGAGACCTTGGACAGGGGAAGAGACCCAGTACTTC